This passage covers 12 T cell receptor beta chains from one sample sequenced in a study of blood T cell repertoires in COVID-19. Repertoires were generated with immunoSEQ multiplex PCR, while TCRdb's copy carries only in-frame clones and drops some. The sample lists about 73,000 clones; over 65% were seen once. Sequencing was done on a sample of peripheral blood. Receptors were obtained from a woman in her fifties or sixties with acute or convalescent COVID-19.

V and J are TRBV6-5 and TRBJ1-1, with 10 nucleotides matching TRBD1. The germline gives CDR1 MNHEY, CDR2 SVGAGI. There are 15 residues in the CDR3. V lost 0 bases to trimming and J lost 5 bases; unmatched junction nucleotides: 3. In DNA, the CDR3 is TGTGCCAGCAGTTACTCGACAGGGGGCCAAACTGAAGCTTTCTTT. Translated: CASSYSTGGQTEAFF.

The V gene is TRBV2, the J gene TRBJ1-6; TRBD1 is a possible D gene (5 bases). V was pared by 6 bases and J by 9 bases, with 18 bases between. This CDR3 is 15 amino acids long. The germline V gene encodes CDR1 SNHLY and CDR2 FYNNEI. CDR3 residues: CASSGEGTVISPLHF. The CDR3 nucleotides are TGTGCCAGCAGCGGGGAGGGGACTGTGATTTCACCCCTCCACTTT.

V usage is TRBV5-5 and J usage is TRBJ2-3, with TRBD2 identical over 9 bases. Germline values: CDR1 SGHKS, CDR2 YYEKEE (reference sequence). Trimming cost V 2 bases and J 0 bases; bases outside gene matches: 4. This CDR3 region has 16 residues. CDR3 sequence (DNA): TGTGCCAGCAGCTTTATAGCGGGGGCTAGCACAGATACGCAGTATTTT. Protein: CASSFIAGASTDTQYF. Together with reference TRBV5-5 and TRBJ2-3, the CDR3 gives the full variable domain: DAGVTQSPTHLIKTRGQQVTLRCSPISGHKSVSWYQQVLGQGPQFIFQYYEKEERGRGNFPDRFSARQFPNYSSELNVNALLLGDSALYLCASSFIAGASTDTQYFGPGTRLTVL.

This clone was picked up one time. The chain couples TRBV2 to TRBJ1-1; no clear D. Germline V gene sequence: CDR1 SNHLY, CDR2 FYNNEI. The CDR3 has 14 amino acids. The V end lost 3 bases, the J end lost 0 bases, and 8 bases lay between the germline ends. This chain's CDR3 is CASSEESLNTEAFF. CDR3 nucleotide sequence: TGTGCCAGCAGTGAGGAGTCTTTGAACACTGAAGCTTTCTTT.

In DNA, the CDR3 is TGTGCCAGCAGCGTCGGACAGTCAAATCATGAAAAACTGTTTTTT. This gives the protein CASSVGQSNHEKLFF. The chain recombines TRBV5-8 with TRBJ1-4, with D tentatively TRBD1 (6 bases). Per the germline V gene, CDR1 is SGHTS and CDR2 is YDEGEE. The CDR3 spans 15 residues. V lost 4 bases and J 6 bases, leaving 16 bases between the germline ends. The entire variable domain, with the rest obtained from reference TRBV5-8 and TRBJ1-4, is as follows: EAGVTQSPTHLIKTRGQQATLRCSPISGHTSVYWYQQALGLGLQFLLWYDEGEERNRGNFPPRFSGRQFPNYSSELNVNALELEDSALYLCASSVGQSNHEKLFFGSGTQLSVL.

The chain joins TRBV6-5 to TRBJ1-5; maybe TRBD1 (6 bases). CDR1 MNHEY and CDR2 SVGAGI come from the germline V gene. The CDR3 totals 15 residues. The V end was cut by 6 bases, the J end by 0 bases, with 12 bases between. The CDR3 region has the DNA TGTGCCAGCAGCCCAGGGGACTATAGCAATCAGCCCCAGCATTTT. It encodes CASSPGDYSNQPQHF.

V and J are TRBV3-1 (or the pseudogene TRBV3-2) and TRBJ2-3; 8 positions agree with TRBD2. The CDR3 is 15 residues long. After removal of 3 bases from V and 2 bases from J, the junction contained 4 bases not matched to a gene. Germline CDR1 is LGHDT and CDR2 is YNNKEL (reference sequence). The CDR3 DNA is TGTGCCAGCAGCCACACTAGCGGCTCCACAGATACGCAGTATTTT. Amino acid sequence: CASSHTSGSTDTQYF.

The chain is built from TRBV7-2 and TRBJ2-7; D perhaps matches TRBD2 (7 bases). The CDR3 consists of 15 residues. The V and J ends lost 6 bases and 1 base respectively, with 16 bases between them. In germline, CDR1 is SGHTA, CDR2 FQGNSA. This CDR3 reads CASRFTGGPSYEQYF. CDR3 DNA sequence: TGTGCCAGCAGATTCACGGGGGGCCCGTCCTACGAGCAGTACTTC. The entire variable domain, with the rest obtained from reference TRBV7-2 and TRBJ2-7, is as follows: GAGVSQSPSNKVTEKGKDVELRCDPISGHTALYWYRQSLGQGLEFLIYFQGNSAPDKSGLPSDRFSAERTGGSVSTLTIQRTQQEDSAVYLCASRFTGGPSYEQYFGPGTRLTVT.

The chain combines TRBV10-3 with TRBJ1-2, with TRBD1 as a possible D gene (5 bases). Germline CDR1 reads ENHRY; CDR2 reads SYGVKD. The V gene lost 4 bases and the J gene lost 4 bases, with 10 bases spanning the gap. This CDR3 comprises 13 residues. The chain's CDR3 is CAISASGIYGYTF. Here the CDR3 DNA reads TGTGCCATCAGTGCTTCAGGGATCTATGGCTACACCTTC.

The V call is TRBV19, the J call TRBJ2-7, with TRBD1 as a possible D gene (6 bases). The germline V and J ends were trimmed by 4 bases and 0 bases, with 10 bases remaining between them. This CDR3 spans 14 amino acids. Germline V lookup: CDR1 LNHDA, CDR2 SQIVND (reference sequence). The CDR3 coding sequence is TGTGCCAGTAGTAGTCTGGGGGCCTCCTACGAGCAGTACTTC. Its protein product is CASSSLGASYEQYF.

This clone was recorded once. This chain connects TRBV18 to TRBJ1-4, with 7 bases identical to TRBD1. Germline V gene lookup returns CDR1 KGHSH and CDR2 LQKENI. The J segment lost 3 bases and the V segment lost 3 bases, leaving 4 bases of the junction unmatched. The CDR3 totals 15 residues. The CDR3 nucleotides read TGTGCCAGCTCACCTCCGGGACAGTCTAATGAAAAACTGTTTTTT. As protein: CASSPPGQSNEKLFF.

The chain recombines TRBV7-8 with TRBJ2-1; 9 bases are shared with TRBD1. V was clipped by 5 bases and J by 9 bases; unmatched bases: 11. This CDR3 is built from 15 residues. Germline V gene sequence: CDR1 SGHVS, CDR2 FQNEAQ. In nucleotides, the CDR3 is TGTGCCAGCAGCCCCGGGACAGGGACGTTTGGTGAGCAGTTCTTC. This translates into CASSPGTGTFGEQFF.